Here is one T cell receptor (beta chain) with its context. Its cognate antigen has yet to be identified. The record has no base qualities; no much larger clone is one base away. The source of the sample is a study of cytomegalovirus exposure and HLA in healthy donors (dated 2017 in TCRdb). General notes on the study: According to an earlier analysis of several hundred of the donors, some 180 million T cells yielded roughly 100 million unique TCR beta sequences and about 300 Gb of sequence data. All discovery cohort repertoires had been generated on a single sequencing platform. To study patterns of TCR occurrence, a later analysis re-analyzed previously published TCR beta repertoires from 666 donors and added high-resolution HLA genotyping. Donor age, sex, ethnicity and CMV serostatus were collected together with the repertoire data. Typing coverage differed by locus: A, B, C, DRB1 and DQB1 were typed in about 620-640 donors, DQA1 in approximately 520, DPA1 in roughly 590, and DPB1 in 400 to 480. Along with the approximately 670-subject first cohort, a separate validation cohort of 120 different subjects was used. Four to six DR-DQ haplotypes were handled as single units for association and clustering because linkage in the cohort was strong. Among a few hundred genotyped donors of the cohort, an average of about 240,000 unique TCR beta nucleotide sequences were sequenced per donor, 15% to 20% of them non-productive. To decide whether each TCR beta V gene segment behaved as functional or pseudogenic, an earlier analysis of some 600 of the donors relied on high-throughput TCR beta sequencing. Of the roughly 400 genotyped donors, roughly 85% fell in the genetic ancestry cluster associated with self-reported Caucasian donors. High-throughput TCR immunosequencing, statistical association of individual TCRs with disease status, and machine learning were combined to predict cytomegalovirus infection status. An early release that covered fewer than 750 HLA-typed donors contained approximately 300 gigabases of sequencing data and about 93 million unique TCR sequences. The study was designed to test whether signatures of past pathogen exposure could be identified by cataloging public T cell receptors. Both class I and class II loci were covered by HLA typing, at four-digit resolution. A later genetic analysis took genome-wide SNP genotypes for about three fifths of the 666 donors and used that subset as a discovery cohort. The T cell repertoires of several hundred subjects were profiled by immunosequencing and related to cytomegalovirus serostatus. In the later analysis, no new phenotypic data were used to find candidate immune exposures; instead, reliance was placed on TCR beta sequences and their occurrence across donors.

The cohort comprised 710 or so healthy bone marrow donors. All cohort members were sampled while nominally healthy, although unrecorded immune exposures were likely present. The donor tested CMV seronegative and was one of the 352 seronegative cohort members. Every donor gave a peripheral blood sample, and the peripheral blood mononuclear cells from that sample were used for TCR beta sequencing. Genomic DNA was extracted from the blood cell samples with the Qiagen DNeasy Blood Extraction Kit. The method was the immunoSEQ multiplex PCR assay. A mixture of 60 forward primers for TCR Vbeta segments and 13 reverse primers for TCR Jbeta segments was used in the multiplex PCR. A multiplex PCR assay on genomic DNA amplified the CDR3 region of rearranged TCR beta genes. The Illumina HiSeq System was used to sequence the amplified TCR beta libraries as 87-base-pair reads. The published analysis was carried out like this. A later analysis tallied 75 million to 95 million unique TCR beta chains across the 700 or so repertoires, and some 10 million of those chains were shared by two or more donors. A nearest-neighbor algorithm error-corrected the raw reads and collapsed the reads into unique sequences, merging closely related sequences to remove PCR and sequencing errors. CDR3 sequences were aligned to IMGT reference sequences to assign V, D and J gene segments. For a sequence to be retained, a match of at least six nucleotides to both a V gene segment and a J gene segment was required. Rearrangements were classified as productive when the CDR3 lacked stop codons and remained in frame with V and J, and all other rearrangements were classified as non-productive. CDR3 was defined by IMGT convention, running from the second conserved V-encoded cysteine to the conserved J-encoded phenylalanine. In an earlier analysis of roughly 580 of the donors, sequences lacking an unambiguous match to a single V gene segment were excluded. An earlier analysis of several hundred of the donors called V segments functional above 56.7% productive rearrangements and segregating when the between-donor standard deviation exceeded 5%. To diagnose cytomegalovirus status from the catalog of TCR beta chain sequences, a statistical classification framework was built. V and J gene assignment, in a later analysis, came from comparing TCR nucleotide sequences with IMGT/GENE-DB human TR gene sequences. The TCRdist pipeline was used in a later analysis to assign CDR3 sequences and most-parsimonious VDJ recombination scenarios. In a later analysis, each TCR beta chain was defined by its CDR3 amino acid sequence together with its V-gene family, and reads without a unique V-gene family were excluded. A later analysis removed 550 to 700 highly shared, low-generation-probability nucleotide sequences to deal with suspected cross-contamination and a sequencing artifact. In a later analysis, a clonal expansion index for each public chain was calculated from normalized within-repertoire ranks of inferred template counts. In a later analysis, generation probabilities were computed with a VDJ recombination model fitted to out-of-frame rearrangements, and the resulting probabilities were checked against IGoR. Hypergeometric tests were used in a later analysis to score TCR-TCR, TCR-HLA and TCR-CMV co-occurrence, with a repertoire-size bias correction applied to the TCR pairs. In a later analysis, false discovery rates were estimated by permuting HLA or CMV assignments 20 times. A later analysis grouped co-occurring TCRs with DBSCAN, adding TCRdist sequence similarity when clustering within HLA-allele-positive subsets. Co-occurrence clustering excluded repertoires with fewer than 30,000 or more than 120,000 public chains, plus five with anomalous nucleotide sharing. This is the immuneACCESS table as TCRdb keeps it, with only in-frame sequences that have V and J called. A part of the clones is gone; compared with another copy, unresolved V genes explain less than half, and the rest is unexplained. V, J and clone size are taken as reported in that table, and D and trimming were inferred from the DNA itself. A total of 130,000 to 150,000 clones appear in this sample, around three quarters of them only once. The ten biggest clones cover 2% to 2.5% of the sample.

The paper as a whole reports these results and caveats: An association between a missense DCLRE1C variant and V-gene and J-gene trimming of TCR beta chains was found in a later genetic analysis and replicated in an independent cohort. A later analysis associated about 17,000 TCR beta sequences with specific HLA alleles at a false discovery rate of 0.05. When HLA alleles, especially DR and DQ, strongly co-occurred, TCR associations were difficult to assign to individual alleles. Most TCR sequences were seen in very few donors, while some public TCRs were found in many individuals. According to a later analysis, parvovirus B19, influenza, CMV and Epstein-Barr virus appeared linked to several top co-occurrence clusters. In vitro tests confirmed that a few of the cytomegalovirus-associated TCR beta chains recognize cytomegalovirus antigens. Cytomegalovirus status was reported to be diagnosed by the classifier with high specificity and sensitivity in both the original and validation cohorts. In a later analysis, the rate of TCR association differed among HLA loci, with DRB1 alleles having the most associated TCRs and HLA-C alleles having the fewest. Correlated functional status among segregating V segments might be attributable to linkage disequilibrium, but an unknown experimental factor could not be ruled out. The presence/absence analyses assumed that sequencing depth was roughly uniform across donors, and that assumption may not be true. A cluster of highly shared sequence variants was judged likely to represent a technical artifact of the sequencing pipeline. In a later genetic analysis, fewer N-insertions in productive TCRs were reported among donors in an Asian-associated ancestry cluster than the roughly 710-donor mean. It was suggested by the authors that the approach could potentially be generalized to other disease states and immunological phenotypes. Because counts were too low, 15 to 20 rarely observed V segments, including chromosome 9 orphons, were excluded from the earlier analysis of around 590 of the donors. A further reported finding was that TCR beta sequences accurately predicted the HLA-A and HLA-B alleles for most subjects in the first cohort. HLA typing was unavailable for some donors at each locus, so association tests used only the typed subset. In a later analysis, HLA-associated TCR beta chains were found to be more clonally expanded and to have lower generation probabilities than equally common non-associated chains. The cohort was sequenced for TCR beta chains only, and without alpha or paired-chain data the features that could be detected were limited. The only immune exposure information available for the cohort was CMV serostatus. In a later analysis, most CMV-associated TCR beta chains were found to appear HLA-restricted, with HLA associations seemingly driven largely by CMV exposure. In the study, around 150 TCR beta chains were listed as associated with cytomegalovirus. An earlier analysis of 450 to 750 of the donors showed that most TCR beta V segments appeared in productive rearrangements either about 90% or about 30% of the time, which broadly matched IMGT annotations.

The TCR was taken from a man aged 30-40 years in good health and CMV-seronegative. The specimen was PBMCs.

Here the CDR3 is given as CASSRVTGFNNEQFF. The DNA sequence is TGCGCCAGCAGCCGAGTCACAGGGTTCAACAATGAGCAGTTCTTC. This receptor chain uses TRBV5-1 and TRBJ2-1, with a weak D call of TRBD1 (6 bases match). Reading from cysteine to phenylalanine, the CDR3 counts 15 amino acids. Only the CDR3 portion is preserved as DNA: 45 bases, with reading frame beginning at the first base. At the junction V is shortened by 4 bases and J by 5 bases, with 16 bases in between. For CDR1 and CDR2, the germline V gene lists SGHRS and YFSETQ.